The 16 T cell receptor beta chains given below trace back to one sample, sequenced in a study of shared clonotypes between healthy human individuals. CD45RO-negative, CCR7-selected cells formed the naive CD8 fraction, which excluded terminally differentiated effector memory CD45RA+ cells. This table comes from immunoSEQ multiplex PCR, and its TCRdb copy is limited to in-frame clones, with some not included. The sample carries millions of clones, just under 95% recorded once. Input material: naive CD8+ T cells sorted from blood. Receptors were obtained from a man aged 18-30 years in good health.

V and J are TRBV6-6 and TRBJ2-5, with 10 positions matching TRBD1. V trimming: 8 bases; J trimming: 1 base; junction bases outside the gene matches: 7. CDR3 size: 15 residues. Germline V gene lookup returns CDR1 MNHNY and CDR2 SVGAGI (reference sequence). The chain's CDR3 is CASSEDRGFQETQYF. The DNA of the CDR3 is TGTGCCAGCTCGGAGGACAGGGGGTTCCAAGAGACCCAGTACTTC.

This clone has just one count. The chain links TRBV7-9 to TRBJ2-1; 13 nucleotides agree with TRBD2. Germline trimming cut 6 bases from V and 5 bases from J; bases unmatched to any gene: 1. The CDR3 contains 14 residues. Looked up from germline, CDR1 is SEHNR and CDR2 is FQNEAQ (reference sequence). The CDR3 sequence: CASRGTSGDNEQFF. The CDR3 nucleotides read TGTGCCAGCAGAGGGACTAGCGGGGACAATGAGCAGTTCTTC.

Remarks on this clone: The sample contains more than one DNA sequence encoding this CDR3. The rearrangement links TRBV2 to TRBJ2-7; 11 nucleotides agree with TRBD2. The CDR3 totals 15 residues. Germline trimming cut 6 bases from V and 0 bases from J; bases unmatched to any gene: 4. Looked up from germline, CDR1 is SNHLY and CDR2 is FYNNEI. The CDR3 region has the DNA TGTGCCAGCAGCGATACTAGCGGGAGCTCCTACGAGCAGTACTTC. This encodes CASSDTSGSSYEQYF.

This clone has only one observation. The V call is TRBV5-1, the J call TRBJ2-7, with D possibly matching TRBD1 (5 bases). The CDR3 runs 14 residues. Trimming took 0 bases from V and 1 from J, leaving 8 bases between them. CDR1 and CDR2 from the germline V gene are SGHRS and YFSETQ. CDR3 sequence (DNA): TGCGCCAGCAGCTTGGAGGGGATTTCCTACGAGCAGTACTTC. Translating it yields CASSLEGISYEQYF.

With regard to this clone: Other DNA sequences in this sample translate to the same CDR3. The chain carries TRBV6-5 and TRBJ2-2; D may be TRBD1 (5 bases). This CDR3 spans 15 amino acids. Between the trimmed V and J ends, which lost 0 bases and 0 bases, there was a span of 5 bases. Germline V gene sequence: CDR1 MNHEY, CDR2 SVGAGI. CDR3 DNA sequence: TGTGCCAGCAGTTACTCCAGGGCGAACACCGGGGAGCTGTTTTTT. Amino acids: CASSYSRANTGELFF.

This chain joins TRBV7-2 and TRBJ1-6; maybe TRBD1 (6 bases). V was pared by 1 base and J by 0 bases, with 16 bases between. CDR3 length: 19 residues. The germline CDR1 and CDR2 sequences are SGHTA and FQGNSA. The CDR3 region has the DNA TGTGCCAGCAGCTTAGAATCCAGGGGTGGAAGCTCCTATAATTCACCCCTCCACTTT. Its protein product is CASSLESRGGSSYNSPLHF.

This clone appeared a single time. This chain joins TRBV7-9 and TRBJ1-2; unclear D gene. The ends were cut back, 1 base at V and 4 bases at J, with 13 bases in the middle. From germline, CDR1 is SEHNR and CDR2 FQNEAQ (reference sequence). CDR3 length equals 15 residues. DNA of the CDR3: TGTGCCAGCAGCTTAGTCGGCTACCCTCTCTATGGCTACACCTTC. Translated: CASSLVGYPLYGYTF.

The chain couples TRBV4-1 to TRBJ1-1; D call uncertain. The CDR3 is 13 amino acids. Trimming removed 5 bases from V and 6 bases from J, with 13 bases in between. Looked up from germline, CDR1 is MGHRA and CDR2 is YSYEKL. CDR3 in DNA: TGCGCCAGCAGCTCACCCCACCAGCCTGAAGCTTTCTTT. This codes for CASSSPHQPEAFF.

Of note for this clone: This specimen includes other DNA sequences encoding the same CDR3. The chain has TRBV27 and TRBJ2-2; tentatively, D is TRBD2 (5 bases). Trimming removed 2 bases from V and 4 bases from J, with 8 bases in between. The CDR3 has 14 residues. Per germline, CDR1 MNHEY and CDR2 SMNVEV (reference sequence). The CDR3 bases are TGTGCCAGCAGTTTAGTGGGGAGCACCGGGGAGCTGTTTTTT. Translating gives CASSLVGSTGELFF.

The rearrangement joins TRBV10-2 to TRBJ2-5; 12 nucleotides agree with TRBD2. V was pared by 8 bases and J by 2 bases, with 9 bases of the junction left unmatched. The CDR3 length is 16 residues. Germline CDR1 is WSHSY and CDR2 is SAAADI. CDR3 sequence: CASWTSGDKLQETQYF. DNA of the CDR3: TGCGCCAGCTGGACTAGCGGGGATAAATTACAAGAGACCCAGTACTTC.

The chain uses TRBV28 and TRBJ1-5; tentatively, D is TRBD1 (5 bases). The CDR3 length is 14 residues. Germline CDR1 MDHEN, CDR2 SYDVKM. Deletions cut 3 bases from V and 5 bases from J, with 11 bases between. This CDR3 reads CASSFGGNYQPQHF. CDR3 DNA sequence: TGTGCCAGCAGTTTCGGGGGGAATTATCAGCCCCAGCATTTT.

To note about this clone: At the DNA level, this CDR3 is encoded by other sequences in the same sample as well. The chain links TRBV9 to TRBJ2-1; the D is unclear. The CDR3 contains 14 residues. Looked up from germline, CDR1 is SGDLS and CDR2 is YYNGEE. V gave up 0 bases and J gave up 5 bases, with 9 bases separating them. The CDR3 protein is CASSVEGGHNEQFF. The CDR3 bases are TGTGCCAGCAGCGTAGAAGGCGGACACAATGAGCAGTTCTTC.

The gene calls are TRBV7-9 and TRBJ2-1; 8 bases are a match to TRBD2. The CDR3 covers 16 residues. Trimming took 5 bases from V and 4 from J; bases not matched to a gene: 10. In germline, CDR1 is SEHNR, CDR2 FQNEAQ (reference sequence). The CDR3, as DNA: TGTGCCAGCAGCAGGGGCAGCGGGGGCCTTTACAATGAGCAGTTCTTC. Translating it yields CASSRGSGGLYNEQFF.

V gene TRBV27 combines with J gene TRBJ2-5; the D gene is possibly TRBD1 (6 bases). V shed 2 bases and J shed 5 bases, with 15 bases lying between them. CDR3 length equals 15 residues. Germline lookup yields CDR1 MNHEY and CDR2 SMNVEV (reference sequence). The CDR3 nucleotides read TGTGCCAGCAGTTTACATGGGGGCGCCGGGGAGACCCAGTACTTC. Translated, it gives CASSLHGGAGETQYF.

V and J are TRBV5-6 and TRBJ2-5, with 11 bases fitting TRBD2. Germline loops: CDR1 SGHDT, CDR2 YYEEEE. After removal of 4 bases from V and 5 bases from J, the junction contained 7 bases not matched to a gene. The CDR3 extends over 15 amino acids. The DNA of the CDR3 is TGTGCCAGCAGCCCGGTAGCGGGAGGGCCGGAGACCCAGTACTTC. Its protein is CASSPVAGGPETQYF.

This chain joins TRBV30 and TRBJ1-1, with a possible D match to TRBD1 (5 bases). V was shortened by 4 bases and J by 0 bases, with 12 bases between the two germline ends. There are 14 residues in the CDR3. The germline gives CDR1 GTSNPN, CDR2 SVGIG (reference sequence). CDR3 protein: CAWNSGTLNTEAFF. CDR3 in DNA: TGTGCCTGGAACTCGGGGACTTTGAACACTGAAGCTTTCTTT. The whole variable domain, remainder taken from reference TRBV30 and TRBJ1-1, is SQTIHQWPATLVQPVGSPLSLECTVEGTSNPNLYWYRQAAGRGLQLLFYSVGIGQISSEVPQNLSASRPQDRQFILSSKKLLLSDSGFYLCAWNSGTLNTEAFFGQGTRLTVV.